This T cell receptor (beta chain) was sequenced in a study of graft-versus-host responses after intestinal transplantation. Study background: Recipients underwent multivisceral, liver-intestinal, or isolated intestinal transplants. Study conclusions and caveats: With peak circulating GvH clone levels came an association with early post-transplant HvG declines. Allografts carried high graft-versus-host to host-versus-graft clonal ratios in patients having graft-donor T cell macrochimerism.

Germline V gives CDR1 MNHEY, CDR2 SMNVEV (reference sequence). V was clipped by 2 bases and J by 0 bases; unmatched bases: 4. The CDR3 length is 15 residues. As for this clone: Antigen specificity is unknown.

Graft tissue processing released intraepithelial and lamina propria lymphocytes. Assay used: immunoSEQ multiplex PCR; TCRdb lists only in-frame clones, some missing. The sample yields fewer than 15,000 clones, just under 70% seen once. The rearrangement uses TRBV27 and TRBJ2-7, with 7 positions matching TRBD2. The specimen was ileum tissue, collected around 720 days after intestinal transplantation. This sequence originates from a human patient who received an intestinal transplant, so some T cells may come from the graft donor. CDR3 protein: CASSLGGGPSYEQYF. The CDR3 nucleotides are TGTGCCAGCAGTTTAGGGGGGGGTCCCTCCTACGAGCAGTACTTC.